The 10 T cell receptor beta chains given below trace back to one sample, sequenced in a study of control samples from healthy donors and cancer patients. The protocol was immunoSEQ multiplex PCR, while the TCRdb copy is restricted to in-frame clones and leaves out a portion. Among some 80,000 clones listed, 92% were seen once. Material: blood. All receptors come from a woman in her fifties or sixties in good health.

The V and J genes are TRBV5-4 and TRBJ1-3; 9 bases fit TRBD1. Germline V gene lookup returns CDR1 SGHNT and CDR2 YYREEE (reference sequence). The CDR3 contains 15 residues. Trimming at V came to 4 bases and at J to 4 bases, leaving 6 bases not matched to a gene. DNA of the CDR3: TGTGCCAGCAGCGGGACAGGGTATTCGGGAAACACCATATATTTT. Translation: CASSGTGYSGNTIYF. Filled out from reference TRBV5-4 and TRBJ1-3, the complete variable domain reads ETGVTQSPTHLIKTRGQQVTLRCSSQSGHNTVSWYQQALGQGPQFIFQYYREEENGRGNFPPRFSGLQFPNYSSELNVNALELDDSALYLCASSGTGYSGNTIYFGEGSWLTVV.

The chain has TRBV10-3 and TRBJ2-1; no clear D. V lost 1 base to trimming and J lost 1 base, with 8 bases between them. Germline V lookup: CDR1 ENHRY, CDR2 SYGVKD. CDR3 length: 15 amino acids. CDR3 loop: CAISELELSYNEQFF. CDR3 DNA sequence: TGTGCCATCAGTGAGTTGGAACTTTCCTACAATGAGCAGTTCTTC.

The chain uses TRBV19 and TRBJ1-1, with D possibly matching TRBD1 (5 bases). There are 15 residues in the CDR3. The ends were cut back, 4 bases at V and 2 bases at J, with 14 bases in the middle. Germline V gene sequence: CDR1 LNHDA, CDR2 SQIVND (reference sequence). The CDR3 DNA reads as TGTGCCAGTAGTACCCTTGGGACGGGTAACACTGAAGCTTTCTTT. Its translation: CASSTLGTGNTEAFF. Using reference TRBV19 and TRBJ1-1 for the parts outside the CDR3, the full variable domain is DGGITQSPKYLFRKEGQNVTLSCEQNLNHDAMYWYRQDPGQGLRLIYYSQIVNDFQKGDIAEGYSVSREKKESFPLTVTSAQKNPTAFYLCASSTLGTGNTEAFFGQGTRLTVV.

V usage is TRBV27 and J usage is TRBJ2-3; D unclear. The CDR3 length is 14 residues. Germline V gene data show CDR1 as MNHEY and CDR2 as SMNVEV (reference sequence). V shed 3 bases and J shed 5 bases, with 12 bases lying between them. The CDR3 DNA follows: TGTGCCAGCAGTTTCGGTGGGCCCGGAGATACGCAGTATTTT. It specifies CASSFGGPGDTQYF.

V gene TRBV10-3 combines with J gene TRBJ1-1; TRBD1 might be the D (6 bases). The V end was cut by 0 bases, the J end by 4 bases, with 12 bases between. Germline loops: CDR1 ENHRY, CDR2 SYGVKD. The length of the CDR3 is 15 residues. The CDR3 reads CAISESNREVTEAFF. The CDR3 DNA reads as TGTGCCATCAGTGAGTCGAACAGGGAAGTCACTGAAGCTTTCTTT.

The CDR3 spells CSASSRSRGRSNQPQHF. Here the CDR3 DNA reads TGCAGTGCTAGTTCAAGGAGTCGGGGGAGGAGCAATCAGCCCCAGCATTTT. The rearrangement uses TRBV20-1 and TRBJ1-5, with D perhaps matching TRBD1 (5 bases). This CDR3 contains 17 residues. The germline V gene has CDR1 DFQATT and CDR2 SNEGSKA (reference sequence). V was trimmed by 3 bases and J by 1 base, leaving 19 bases between them.

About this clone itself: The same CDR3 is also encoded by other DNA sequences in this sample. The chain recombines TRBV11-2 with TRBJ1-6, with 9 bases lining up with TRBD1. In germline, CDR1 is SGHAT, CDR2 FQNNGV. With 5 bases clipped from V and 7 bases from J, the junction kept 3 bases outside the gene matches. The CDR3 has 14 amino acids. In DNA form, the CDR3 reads TGTGCCAGCAGCCAGGACAGGGGCAATTCACCCCTCCACTTT. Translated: CASSQDRGNSPLHF.

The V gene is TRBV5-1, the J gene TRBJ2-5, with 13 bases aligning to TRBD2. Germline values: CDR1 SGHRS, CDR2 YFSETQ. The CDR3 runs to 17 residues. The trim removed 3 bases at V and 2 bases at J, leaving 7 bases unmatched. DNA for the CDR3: TGCGCCAGCAGCTCCGGACTAGCGGGAGTATGGCAAGAGACCCAGTACTTC. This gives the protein CASSSGLAGVWQETQYF.

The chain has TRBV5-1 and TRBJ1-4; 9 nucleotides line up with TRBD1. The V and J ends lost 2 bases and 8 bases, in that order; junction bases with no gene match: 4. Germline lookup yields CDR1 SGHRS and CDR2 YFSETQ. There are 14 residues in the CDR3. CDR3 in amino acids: CASSLGGQGEKLFF. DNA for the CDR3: TGCGCCAGCAGCTTAGGGGGACAGGGCGAAAAACTGTTTTTT.

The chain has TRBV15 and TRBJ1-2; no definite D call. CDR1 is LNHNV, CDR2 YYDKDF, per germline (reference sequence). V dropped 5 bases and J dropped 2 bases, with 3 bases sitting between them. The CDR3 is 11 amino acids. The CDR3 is CATSDNYGYTF. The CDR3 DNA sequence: TGTGCCACCAGCGACAACTATGGCTACACCTTC. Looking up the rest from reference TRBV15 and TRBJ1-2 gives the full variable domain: DAMVIQNPRYQVTQFGKPVTLSCSQTLNHNVMYWYQQKSSQAPKLLFHYYDKDFNNEADTPDNFQSRRPNTSFCFLDIRSPGLGDTAMYLCATSDNYGYTFGSGTRLTVV.